This TCR beta chain is from a study of neurological immune-mediated disorders. General study points: Multiple sclerosis patients had less TCR clonal expansion than even healthy controls, unlike HTLV-1-associated myelopathy. Repertoires from 18 of 34 multiple sclerosis patients grouped phylogenetically into a related-CDR3 cluster, suggesting a possible signature.

The CDR3 consists of 14 residues. CDR1 SQVTM and CDR2 ANQGSEA come from the germline V gene. Trimming shortened V by 2 bases and J by 4 bases, and 12 bases separated the two germline ends. The cDNA came from 5'RACE, which used 10-nucleotide random UMIs. TCRdb reanalysed the 5' RACE reads using MiXCR and keeps one entry per CDR3 protein. The sample includes about 88,000 distinct CDR3 sequences, roughly 4% of them seen just once. This clonotype was recorded many times. The antigen is not known. The rearrangement links TRBV29-1 to TRBJ2-1; perhaps TRBD1 as D (6 bases). The origin of this receptor is a woman aged 18-35 years with multiple sclerosis. Source material: PBMCs. In DNA, the CDR3 is TGCAGCGTTGAAAGACAGGACAATTACAATGAGCAGTTCTTC. It is translated as CSVERQDNYNEQFF.